These 27 T cell receptor beta chains were sequenced from one sample in a study of blood T cell repertoires in COVID-19. Produced via immunoSEQ multiplex PCR; TCRdb's table is partial and in-frame only. The sample shows 16,000 or so clones, about nine tenths of them seen only once. Sequenced sample: peripheral blood. The source is an elderly man with acute or convalescent COVID-19.

This clone turned up a few times. The rearrangement uses TRBV28 and TRBJ1-5; D might be TRBD1 (6 bases). V lost 5 bases and J lost 2, with 10 bases in between. Germline CDR1 MDHEN, CDR2 SYDVKM. CDR3 length: 14 amino acids. The chain's CDR3 is CASSRGGGNQPQHF. For the CDR3, the DNA is TGTGCCAGCAGTAGAGGGGGTGGCAATCAGCCCCAGCATTTT. Complete variable domain (other parts from reference TRBV28 and TRBJ1-5): DVKVTQSSRYLVKRTGEKVFLECVQDMDHENMFWYRQDPGLGLRLIYFSYDVKMKEKGDIPEGYSVSREKKERFSLILESASTNQTSMYLCASSRGGGNQPQHFGDGTRLSIL.

The V call is TRBV19, the J call TRBJ1-5; 9 bases line up with TRBD1. This CDR3 is 16 amino acids long. In germline, CDR1 is LNHDA, CDR2 SQIVND (reference sequence). V dropped 7 bases and J dropped 4; count of bases not matched to a gene: 11. CDR3 nucleotide sequence: TGTGCCAGTACCCCGGCGGGACAGGGCAGGAATCAGCCCCAGCATTTT. It yields the protein CASTPAGQGRNQPQHF.

The chain links TRBV11-2 to TRBJ1-2; 8 nucleotides agree with TRBD1. The J segment lost 3 bases and the V segment lost 5 bases, leaving 2 bases of the junction unmatched. Germline V gene lookup returns CDR1 SGHAT and CDR2 FQNNGV. This CDR3 has 13 amino acids. The DNA for the CDR3 is TGTGCCAGCAGCACGGGACAGGACTATGGCTACACCTTC. Protein: CASSTGQDYGYTF. Looking up the rest from reference TRBV11-2 and TRBJ1-2 gives the full variable domain: EAGVAQSPRYKIIEKRQSVAFWCNPISGHATLYWYQQILGQGPKLLIQFQNNGVVDDSQLPKDRFSAERLKGVDSTLKIQPAKLEDSAVYLCASSTGQDYGYTFGSGTRLTVV.

The chain employs TRBV5-1 and TRBJ1-1; 7 bases are a match to TRBD1. The trim removed 2 bases at V and 2 bases at J, leaving 6 bases unmatched. The CDR3 length is 15 residues. CDR1 SGHRS and CDR2 YFSETQ come from the germline V gene. The CDR3 loop is CASSFQGQTNTEAFF. CDR3 coding DNA: TGCGCCAGCAGCTTTCAGGGACAGACTAACACTGAAGCTTTCTTT.

This clone was observed a handful of times. This sequence joins TRBV2 and TRBJ1-5; D not certain. The CDR3 runs 14 residues. The V end lost 4 bases, the J end lost 4 bases, and 11 bases lay between the germline ends. From germline, CDR1 is SNHLY and CDR2 FYNNEI. The CDR3 region has the DNA TGTGCCAGCAGTGTTCCCCGCACAAATCAGCCCCAGCATTTT. It encodes CASSVPRTNQPQHF.

This clone appeared a single time. J is TRBJ1-1 and V is TRBV5-4, with D possibly TRBD1 on 5 matching bases. Deletions cut 4 bases from V and 0 bases from J, with 16 bases between. The CDR3 is 16 amino acids. CDR1 is SGHNT and CDR2 is YYREEE in the germline V gene (reference sequence). The chain's CDR3 is CASSPGGMGMNTEAFF. As DNA, the CDR3 is TGTGCCAGCAGCCCGGGGGGTATGGGCATGAACACTGAAGCTTTCTTT.

The chain has TRBV19 and TRBJ2-5; 7 bases are a match to TRBD1. Germline lookup yields CDR1 LNHDA and CDR2 SQIVND (reference sequence). The CDR3 has 15 amino acids. The junction had 8 bases not matched to a gene; V was cut back by 4 bases and J by 3 bases. The CDR3 coding sequence is TGTGCCAGTAGTACCGACTTGACAGGGAAAGAGACCCAGTACTTC. Translated: CASSTDLTGKETQYF.

The chain carries TRBV3-1 (or the pseudogene TRBV3-2) and TRBJ2-5; the D is unclear. Germline loops: CDR1 LGHDT, CDR2 YNNKEL (reference sequence). V was pared by 1 base and J by 5 bases, with 8 bases between. The CDR3 consists of 13 residues. Here the CDR3 reads CASSQGFRETQYF. Written as DNA, the CDR3 is TGTGCCAGCAGCCAAGGGTTTCGGGAGACCCAGTACTTC.

This chain links TRBV9 with TRBJ2-5, with a tentative D call TRBD2 (7 bases). Germline V gene sequence: CDR1 SGDLS, CDR2 YYNGEE. The CDR3 runs 14 residues. V lost 4 bases, J lost 2 bases, and 12 bases lay in between. The CDR3 coding sequence is TGTGCCAGCAGCTCGGGGGGCTGGCAAGAGACCCAGTACTTC. It yields the protein CASSSGGWQETQYF.

The chain employs TRBV10-1 and TRBJ1-1; a possible D gene is TRBD1 (6 bases). The CDR3 totals 13 residues. Germline V lookup: CDR1 WNHNN, CDR2 SYGVQD (reference sequence). V was pared by 10 bases and J by 1 base, with 13 bases between. As DNA, the CDR3 is TGCGCCACCCGACAGGAGTCGAACACTGAAGCTTTCTTT. Translation: CATRQESNTEAFF.

Only one count was recorded for this clone. The chain is built from TRBV12-3 or TRBV12-4 and TRBJ2-3; perhaps TRBD1 as D (6 bases). CDR3 size: 13 residues. The V and J ends lost 7 bases and 2 bases respectively, with 10 bases between them. CDR3: CASTGDNTDTQYF. CDR3 DNA: TGTGCCAGCACCGGGGACAACACAGATACGCAGTATTTT.

The chain is built from TRBV7-9 and TRBJ1-2; possible D gene TRBD1, 6 bases. Trimming removed 1 base from V and 6 bases from J, with 12 bases in between. The germline CDR1 and CDR2 sequences are SEHNR and FQNEAQ (reference sequence). This CDR3 contains 14 residues. The CDR3 is CASSLVLQGHGYTF. In DNA, the CDR3 is TGTGCCAGCAGCTTAGTATTACAGGGCCATGGCTACACCTTC. Together with reference TRBV7-9 and TRBJ1-2, the CDR3 gives the full variable domain: DTGVSQNPRHKITKRGQNVTFRCDPISEHNRLYWYRQTLGQGPEFLTYFQNEAQLEKSRLLSDRFSAERPKGSFSTLEIQRTEQGDSAMYLCASSLVLQGHGYTFGSGTRLTVV.

The V and J genes are TRBV30 and TRBJ1-2, with D possibly matching TRBD1 (5 bases). CDR1 and CDR2 (germline): GTSNPN, SVGIG (reference sequence). The CDR3 is 11 amino acids. V shed 4 bases and J shed 2 bases, with 5 bases lying between them. This chain's CDR3 is CAWNRNYGYTF. CDR3 DNA: TGTGCCTGGAACAGGAACTATGGCTACACCTTC.

The J gene is TRBJ2-7, the V gene TRBV2; TRBD2 matches at 12 bases. The CDR3 has 18 residues. V trimming: 3 bases; J trimming: 3 bases; junction bases outside the gene matches: 12. Germline V gives CDR1 SNHLY, CDR2 FYNNEI. CDR3 in amino acids: CASSDRGSSGRALYEQYF. CDR3 nucleotide sequence: TGTGCCAGCAGTGATAGGGGATCTAGCGGGAGGGCCCTCTACGAGCAGTACTTC.

This rearrangement joins TRBV2 to TRBJ1-2; D possibly corresponds to TRBD1 (6 bases). This CDR3 has 13 residues. The V end was cut by 4 bases, the J end by 4 bases, with 10 bases between. Germline CDR1 is SNHLY and CDR2 is FYNNEI. CDR3 bases: TGTGCCAGCAGTGCGCAGGGGCTCTATGGCTACACCTTC. This codes for CASSAQGLYGYTF.

The V and J genes are TRBV28 and TRBJ1-5; TRBD1 might be the D (5 bases). V was shortened by 2 bases and J by 7 bases, with 12 bases between the two germline ends. The CDR3 runs 14 residues. CDR1 and CDR2 (germline): MDHEN, SYDVKM. The CDR3 spells CASSLGGLGQPQHF. CDR3 bases: TGTGCCAGCAGTTTAGGGGGGTTAGGGCAGCCCCAGCATTTT.

This sequence joins TRBV5-1 and TRBJ2-1; 8 bases are shared with TRBD1. The CDR3 consists of 16 residues. The germline V gene encodes CDR1 SGHRS and CDR2 YFSETQ. The trim removed 4 bases at V and 4 bases at J, leaving 10 bases unmatched. CDR3 protein: CASSKRTGTEYNEQFF. CDR3 nucleotides: TGCGCCAGCAGCAAACGGACAGGGACGGAATACAATGAGCAGTTCTTC.

The chain links TRBV5-6 to TRBJ1-4; TRBD1 agrees at 9 bases. Germline assignment: CDR1 SGHDT and CDR2 YYEEEE. The J segment lost 6 bases and the V segment lost 4 bases, leaving 7 bases of the junction unmatched. The CDR3 is 15 amino acids. CDR3 sequence reads: CASSRTGDVDEKLFF. CDR3 nucleotide sequence: TGTGCCAGCAGCCGGACAGGGGATGTAGATGAAAAACTGTTTTTT.

This clone appeared a single time. The chain couples TRBV5-1 to TRBJ2-1, with TRBD2 matching 10 bases. The trim removed 0 bases at V and 9 bases at J, leaving 9 bases unmatched. CDR1 SGHRS and CDR2 YFSETQ come from the germline V gene. The CDR3 spans 16 residues. CDR3 protein: CASSLAGASGSGEQFF. In nucleotides, the CDR3 is TGCGCCAGCAGCTTGGCCGGGGCTAGCGGGAGCGGTGAGCAGTTCTTC.

This clone was detected only once. The rearrangement joins TRBV5-1 to TRBJ1-1; D unclear. Trimming cost V 10 bases and J 6 bases, with 10 bases left between them. This CDR3 has 10 residues. CDR1 is SGHRS and CDR2 is YFSETQ in the germline V gene. CDR3 region: CAFCDSEAFF. In DNA, the CDR3 is TGCGCCTTTTGCGATTCTGAAGCTTTCTTT.

This chain connects TRBV7-6 to TRBJ1-2; D might be TRBD1 (6 bases). The CDR3 covers 13 residues. The germline V and J ends were trimmed by 4 bases and 2 bases, with 8 bases remaining between them. Germline CDR1 reads SGHVS; CDR2 reads FNYEAQ. CDR3 nucleotides: TGTGCCAGCAGCTCAGGACAGAACTATGGCTACACCTTC. Its protein product is CASSSGQNYGYTF.

This sequence joins TRBV3-1 (or the pseudogene TRBV3-2) and TRBJ1-1, with TRBD1 matching over 10 bases. The CDR3 totals 14 residues. Germline V lookup: CDR1 LGHDT, CDR2 YNNKEL (reference sequence). The ends lost 4 bases at V and 4 bases at J; junction bases unmatched: 3. CDR3 sequence reads: CASSLRDRGTEAFF. The DNA for the CDR3 is TGTGCCAGCAGCCTCCGGGACAGGGGCACTGAAGCTTTCTTT.

This clone was picked up a small number of times. The V call is TRBV10-3, the J call TRBJ1-6; D is undetermined. The germline gives CDR1 ENHRY, CDR2 SYGVKD. Trimming left V 0 bases short and J 8 bases short, with 14 bases between. The CDR3 extends over 16 amino acids. The CDR3 loop reads CAISESNLGSYSPLHF. DNA of the CDR3: TGTGCCATCAGTGAGTCGAATCTGGGCTCCTATTCACCCCTCCACTTT.

The gene calls are TRBV7-3 and TRBJ2-1; 8 bases are a match to TRBD2. V shed 3 bases and J 2 bases; nucleotides not matched to a gene: 0. Germline CDR1 is SGHTA and CDR2 is FQGTGA. CDR3 length: 14 amino acids. The chain's CDR3 is CASSFSGAYNEQFF. CDR3 DNA sequence: TGTGCCAGCAGCTTTAGCGGGGCCTACAATGAGCAGTTCTTC.

The gene calls are TRBV27 and TRBJ2-7; 7 bases agree with TRBD2. Germline-derived CDR1 and CDR2 are MNHEY and SMNVEV (reference sequence). The CDR3 extends over 15 amino acids. Trimming at V came to 3 bases and at J to 6 bases, leaving 11 bases not matched to a gene. The CDR3 nucleotides are TGTGCCAGCAGTTTCGTCAGACTAGCTGTGGTCGAGCAGTACTTC. This sequence encodes CASSFVRLAVVEQYF.

The chain uses TRBV15 and TRBJ2-2; 9 bases map to TRBD1. Trimming removed 0 bases from V and 8 bases from J; junction bases left unmatched: 10. The V gene's germline CDR1 is LNHNV and CDR2 YYDKDF (reference sequence). This CDR3 region has 17 residues. The CDR3: CATSRDVRTGVPGELFF. CDR3 nucleotides: TGTGCCACCAGCAGAGATGTCCGGACAGGGGTCCCGGGGGAGCTGTTTTTT.

The chain couples TRBV4-1 to TRBJ2-2, with a possible D match to TRBD1 (6 bases). This CDR3 contains 16 residues. V was trimmed by 4 bases and J by 5 bases, leaving 17 bases between them. Germline V gene sequence: CDR1 MGHRA, CDR2 YSYEKL. In DNA, the CDR3 is TGCGCCAGCAGCCGCGAGTGGGTCAGGGGAACCGGGGAGCTGTTTTTT. It translates to CASSREWVRGTGELFF.